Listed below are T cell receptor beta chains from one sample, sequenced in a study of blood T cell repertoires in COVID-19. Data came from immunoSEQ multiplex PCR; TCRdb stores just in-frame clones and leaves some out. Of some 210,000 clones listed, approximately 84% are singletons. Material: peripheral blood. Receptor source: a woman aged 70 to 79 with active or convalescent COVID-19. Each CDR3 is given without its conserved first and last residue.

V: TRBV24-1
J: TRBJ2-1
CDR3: ATSVSGTSGLTGQF

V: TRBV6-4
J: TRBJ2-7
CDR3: ASSDASGTSVEQY

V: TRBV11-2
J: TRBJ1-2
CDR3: ASSLDSRAGGYT

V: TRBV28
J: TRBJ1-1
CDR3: ASSSKTGVVTEAF

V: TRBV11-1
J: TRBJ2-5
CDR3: ASSWISGTGETQY

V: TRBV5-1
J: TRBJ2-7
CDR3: ASSLDLYEQY

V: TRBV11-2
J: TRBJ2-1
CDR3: ASSLEQVNNEQF

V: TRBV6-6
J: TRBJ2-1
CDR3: ASTPHYYYNEQF

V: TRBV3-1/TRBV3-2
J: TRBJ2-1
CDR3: ASSHYPPGTSGSPEQF

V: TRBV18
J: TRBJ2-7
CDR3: ASSPVNYEQY

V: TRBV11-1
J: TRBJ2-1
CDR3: ASRRSSGRGNEQF

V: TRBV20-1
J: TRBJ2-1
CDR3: SASSPGTSAYNEQF

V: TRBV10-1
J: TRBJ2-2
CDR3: ASSESLAGGELF

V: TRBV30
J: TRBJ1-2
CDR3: AWSVRGGQH

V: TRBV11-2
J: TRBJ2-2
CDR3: ASSLKGAGEAGELF

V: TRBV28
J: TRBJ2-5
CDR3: ASSPVALQEVQY

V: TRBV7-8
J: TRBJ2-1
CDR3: ASSLLARDEQF

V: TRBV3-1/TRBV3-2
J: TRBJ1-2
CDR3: ASSPLSTGWYGYT

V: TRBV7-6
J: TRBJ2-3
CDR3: ASSPGLAGGPTDTQY

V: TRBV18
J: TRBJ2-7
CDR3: ASSPGVPGPAYEQY

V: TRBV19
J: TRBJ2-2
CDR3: ASSIGAGAGELF

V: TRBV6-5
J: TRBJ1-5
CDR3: ASSTGGAGQPQH

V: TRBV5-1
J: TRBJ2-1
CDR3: ASSLSGTRNNEQF

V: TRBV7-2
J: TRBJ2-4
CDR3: ASSFRTGNIQY

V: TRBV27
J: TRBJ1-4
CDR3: ASSPRHTGGEKLF

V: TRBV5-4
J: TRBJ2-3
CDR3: ASSLKVLAGGGGGTDTQY

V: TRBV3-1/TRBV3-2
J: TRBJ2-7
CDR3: ASSQGLAGVRTYEQY

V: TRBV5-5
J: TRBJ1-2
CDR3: ASRPGTGGFGYT